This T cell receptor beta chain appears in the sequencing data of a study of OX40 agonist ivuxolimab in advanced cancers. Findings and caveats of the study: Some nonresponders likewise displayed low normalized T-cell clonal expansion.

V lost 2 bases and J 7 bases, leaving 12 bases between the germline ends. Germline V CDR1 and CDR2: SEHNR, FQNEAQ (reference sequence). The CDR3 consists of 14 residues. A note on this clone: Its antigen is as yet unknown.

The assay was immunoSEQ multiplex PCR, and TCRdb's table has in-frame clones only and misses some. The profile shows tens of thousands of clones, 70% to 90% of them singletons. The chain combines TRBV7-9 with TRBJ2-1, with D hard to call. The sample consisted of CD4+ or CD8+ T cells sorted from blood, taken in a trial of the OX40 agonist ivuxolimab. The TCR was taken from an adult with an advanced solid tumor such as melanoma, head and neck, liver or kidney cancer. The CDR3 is CASSLLVSKNEQFF. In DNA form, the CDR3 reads TGTGCCAGCAGCTTACTCGTCAGCAAAAATGAGCAGTTCTTC.